One and the same sample provided the 5 T cell receptor beta chains below, sequenced in a study of CDR3 diversity in severe acne (dated by TCRdb to between 2017 and 2020). Libraries were constructed by PCR. The sample was run on an Illumina HiSeq 2000. TCRdb's own reprocessing of the public reads used fastp at Q25 and MiXCR and kept productive beta chains. Merged by CDR3 protein, the rows form single entries marked with the most common genes and DNA. A total of 65,000 to 95,000 distinct CDR3 sequences appear in this sample, about 54% of them only once. The ten top clones hold more than 13% of the sample. Sequencing was performed on blood. These TCRs come from a male donor in good health, without acne.

The V gene is TRBV29-1, the J gene TRBJ1-3, with TRBD1 as a possible D gene (6 bases). Germline assignment: CDR1 SQVTM and CDR2 ANQGSEA. V lost 7 bases to trimming and J lost 7 bases, with 17 bases between them. This CDR3 spans 13 amino acids. The CDR3 DNA reads as TGCAGCGCAACACAGGGAACCCTGAACACCATATATTTT. Protein product: CSATQGTLNTIYF.

V and J are TRBV15 and TRBJ2-7, with TRBD2 identical over 12 bases. Germline-derived CDR1 and CDR2 are LNHNV and YYDKDF (reference sequence). The CDR3 is 22 amino acids. The junction had 22 bases not matched to a gene; V was cut back by 0 bases and J by 4 bases. CDR3 sequence reads: CATSRDEGRRRTSGTPLYEQYF. DNA for the CDR3: TGTGCCACCAGCAGAGATGAGGGGAGGAGGAGGACTAGCGGGACCCCTTTGTACGAGCAGTACTTC.

The gene calls are TRBV7-6 and TRBJ2-7, with TRBD1 matching 7 bases. The CDR3 loop spans 14 amino acids. Losses at the gene ends were 5 bases for V and 3 bases for J; bases not matched to a gene: 7. From germline, CDR1 is SGHVS and CDR2 FNYEAQ. The CDR3 region has the DNA TGTGCCAGCAGCCCAGACAGGGTGGTCTACGAGCAGTACTTC. Translated, it gives CASSPDRVVYEQYF.

This clonotype was picked up a small number of times. V is TRBV10-2 and J is TRBJ1-1; D unclear. V lost 4 bases and J lost 0, with 9 bases in between. CDR3 length: 14 residues. CDR1 and CDR2 from the germline V gene are WSHSY and SAAADI. CDR3 DNA: TGCGCCAGCAGTGCCTACAGCATGAACACTGAAGCTTTCTTT. Translated, it gives CASSAYSMNTEAFF.

Regarding this clonotype: Relative to the germline gene, one junction end is altered; a read error may explain this. The genes are TRBV5-1 and TRBJ1-2, with TRBD1 matching 9 bases. The CDR3 has 18 residues. Germline CDR1 is SGHRS and CDR2 is YFSETQ. The CDR3 nucleotides are TGCGCCAGCGGCCCCGGTCGGGACAGGGACGCCTACTTCTGTGGCTACGCCTTC. Translated: CASGPGRDRDAYFCGYAF.